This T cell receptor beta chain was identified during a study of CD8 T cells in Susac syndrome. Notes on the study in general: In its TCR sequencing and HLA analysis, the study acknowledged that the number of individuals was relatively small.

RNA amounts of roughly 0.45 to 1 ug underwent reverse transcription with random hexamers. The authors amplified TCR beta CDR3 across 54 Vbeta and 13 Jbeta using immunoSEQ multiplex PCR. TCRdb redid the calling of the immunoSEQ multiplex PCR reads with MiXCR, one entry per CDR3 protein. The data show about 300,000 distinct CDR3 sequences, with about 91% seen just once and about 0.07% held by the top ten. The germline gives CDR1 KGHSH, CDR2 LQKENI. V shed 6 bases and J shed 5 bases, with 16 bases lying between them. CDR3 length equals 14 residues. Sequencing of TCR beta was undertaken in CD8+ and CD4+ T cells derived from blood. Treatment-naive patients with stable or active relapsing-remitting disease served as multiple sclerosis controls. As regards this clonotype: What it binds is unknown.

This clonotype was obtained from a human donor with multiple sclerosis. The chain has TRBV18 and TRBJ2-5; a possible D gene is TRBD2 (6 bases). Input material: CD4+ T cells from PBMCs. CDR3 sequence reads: CASSPNGLPETQYF. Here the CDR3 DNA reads TGTGCCAGCTCCCCAAACGGACTACCGGAGACCCAGTACTTC.